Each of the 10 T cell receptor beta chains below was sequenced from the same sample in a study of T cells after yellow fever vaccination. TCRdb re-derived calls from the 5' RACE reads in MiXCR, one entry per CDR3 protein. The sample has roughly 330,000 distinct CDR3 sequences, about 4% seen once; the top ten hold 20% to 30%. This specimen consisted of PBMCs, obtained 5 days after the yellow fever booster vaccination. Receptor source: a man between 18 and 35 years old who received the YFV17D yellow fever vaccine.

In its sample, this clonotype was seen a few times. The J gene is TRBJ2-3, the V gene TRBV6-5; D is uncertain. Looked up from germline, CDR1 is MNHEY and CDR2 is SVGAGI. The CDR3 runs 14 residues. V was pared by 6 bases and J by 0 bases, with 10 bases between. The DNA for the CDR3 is TGTGCCAGCAGCCCCTTTTTGAGCACAGATACGCAGTATTTT. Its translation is CASSPFLSTDTQYF.

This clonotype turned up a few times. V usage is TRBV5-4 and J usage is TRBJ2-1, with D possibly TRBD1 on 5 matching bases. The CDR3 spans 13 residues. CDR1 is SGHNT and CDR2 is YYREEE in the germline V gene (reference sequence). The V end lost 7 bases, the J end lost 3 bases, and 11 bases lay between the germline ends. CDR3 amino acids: CASGLTDYNEQFF. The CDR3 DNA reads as TGTGCCAGCGGTTTGACAGACTACAATGAGCAGTTCTTC.

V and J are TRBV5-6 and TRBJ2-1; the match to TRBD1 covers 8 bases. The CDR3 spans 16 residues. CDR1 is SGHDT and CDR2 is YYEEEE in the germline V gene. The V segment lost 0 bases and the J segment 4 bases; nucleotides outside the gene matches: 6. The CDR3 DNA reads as TGTGCCAGCAGCTTGGGAGGGCAGGGGGCTTACAATGAGCAGTTCTTC. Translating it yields CASSLGGQGAYNEQFF.

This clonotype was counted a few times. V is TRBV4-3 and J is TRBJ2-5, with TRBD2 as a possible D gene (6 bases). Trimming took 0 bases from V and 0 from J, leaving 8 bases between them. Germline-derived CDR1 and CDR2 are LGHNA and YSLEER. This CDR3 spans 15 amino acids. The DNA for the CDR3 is TGCGCCAGCAGCCAAGATGGAGGGAACCAAGAGACCCAGTACTTC. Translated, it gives CASSQDGGNQETQYF.

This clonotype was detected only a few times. The CDR3 spells CASSLVGARNTEAFF. DNA of the CDR3: TGCGCCAGCAGCTTGGTTGGGGCCAGGAACACTGAAGCTTTCTTT. V gene TRBV5-1 combines with J gene TRBJ1-1, with D possibly matching TRBD1 (5 bases). The germline V and J ends were trimmed by 0 bases and 1 base, with 10 bases remaining between them. There are 15 residues in the CDR3. CDR1 is SGHRS and CDR2 is YFSETQ in the germline V gene.

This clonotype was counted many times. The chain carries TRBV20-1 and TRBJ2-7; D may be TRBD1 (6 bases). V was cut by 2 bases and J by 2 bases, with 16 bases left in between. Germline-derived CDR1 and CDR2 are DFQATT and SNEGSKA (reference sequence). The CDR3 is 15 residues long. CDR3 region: CSARPNRVTTYEQYF. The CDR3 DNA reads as TGCAGTGCTAGACCTAACAGGGTTACCACCTACGAGCAGTACTTC.

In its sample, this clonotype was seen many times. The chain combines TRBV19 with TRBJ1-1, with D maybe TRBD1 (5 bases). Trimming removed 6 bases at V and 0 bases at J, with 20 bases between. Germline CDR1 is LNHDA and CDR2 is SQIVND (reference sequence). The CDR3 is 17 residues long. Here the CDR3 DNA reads TGTGCCAGTAGCGATCCTACCGAACAGGTAATGAACACTGAAGCTTTCTTT. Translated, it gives CASSDPTEQVMNTEAFF.

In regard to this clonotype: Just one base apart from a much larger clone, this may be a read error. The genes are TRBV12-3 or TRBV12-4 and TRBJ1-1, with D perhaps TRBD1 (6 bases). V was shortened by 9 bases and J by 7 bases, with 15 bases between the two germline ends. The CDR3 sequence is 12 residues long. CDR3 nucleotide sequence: TGTGCCAGAACCCTAGGGGGATTTGAAGCTTTCTTT. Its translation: CARTLGGFEAFF.

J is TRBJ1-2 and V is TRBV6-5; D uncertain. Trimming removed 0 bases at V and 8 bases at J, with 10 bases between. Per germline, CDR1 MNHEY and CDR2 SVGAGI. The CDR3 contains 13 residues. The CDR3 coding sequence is TGTGCCAGCAGTTACTCGGGGAGTTACGGCTACACCTTC. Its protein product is CASSYSGSYGYTF.

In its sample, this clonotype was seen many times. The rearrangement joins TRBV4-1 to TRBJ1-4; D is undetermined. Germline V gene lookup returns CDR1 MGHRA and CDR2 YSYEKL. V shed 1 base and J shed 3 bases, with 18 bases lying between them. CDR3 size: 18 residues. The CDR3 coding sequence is TGCGCCAGCAGCCAAGTTATTGGTTTTTCTGGAGCTAATGAAAAACTGTTTTTT. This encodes CASSQVIGFSGANEKLFF.